The present entry profiles one TCR beta chain with its context. What it recognizes is unknown. Unsorted PBMC replicate PCRs drew on around 270 ng DNA, representing about 30,000 T cell genomes. Methods used by the authors: Sequence data from immunoSEQ were junction-only and lacked quality scores; consequently, filtering differed. Clones were sequenced by immunoSEQ multiplex PCR, and TCRdb holds only the in-frame ones, with some missing. V, J and clone size are taken as reported in that table, and D and trimming were inferred from the DNA itself. The table shows 450,000 to 650,000 clones, with around 78% occurring only once. This sample is part of a study of shared clonotypes between healthy human individuals. Broader study findings: With few donors, the genetic and exposure-history diversity represented was limited.

The sample was PBMCs. This receptor was taken from a woman aged 40 to 55 in good health. Some clones in this sample may be carry-over from other donors' samples.

CDR3: CASRNRDSRAFF. The CDR3 nucleotides read TGTGCCAGCCGTAATCGGGACAGTCGAGCTTTCTTT. The chain joins TRBV25-1 to TRBJ1-1; 7 positions agree with TRBD1. CDR1 and CDR2 from the germline V gene are MGHDK and SYGVNS. The CDR3 consists of 12 residues. V was clipped by 8 bases and J by 10 bases; unmatched bases: 10. Based on the CDR3 plus reference TRBV25-1 and TRBJ1-1, the full variable domain is EADIYQTPRYLVIGTGKKITLECSQTMGHDKMYWYQQDPGMELHLIHYSYGVNSTEKGDLSSESTVSRIRTEHFPLTLESARPSHTSQYLCASRNRDSRAFFGQGTRLTVV.